Below, 22 T cell receptor beta chains from the same sample are listed, as sequenced in a study of PD-L1 blockade in urothelial cancer (dated 2017 in TCRdb). Explained via the paper, the time point label denotes: peripheral blood 6 weeks after treatment start. The library was built by means of the immunoSEQ multiplex PCR assay. TCRdb provides this immuneACCESS table in a form limited to in-frame rearrangements. Some clones are lacking; in checked studies, under half of them reflect an unresolved V gene, and why the rest are absent is not known. The sample table shows about 50,000 clones, and approximately 84% are seen once. Roughly 10% of the sample lies in the top ten. This material consisted of PBMCs, taken around atezolizumab (anti-PD-L1) treatment. Every receptor here comes from a man in his sixties with urothelial cancer.

The chain recombines TRBV2 with TRBJ1-4; the D gene is possibly TRBD1 (5 bases). The V end lost 4 bases, the J end lost 4 bases, and 13 bases lay between the germline ends. The CDR3 covers 15 residues. Per the germline V gene, CDR1 is SNHLY and CDR2 is FYNNEI. The CDR3 sequence is CASSAAGTNNEKLFF. For the CDR3, the DNA is TGTGCCAGCAGTGCGGCGGGGACTAATAATGAAAAACTGTTTTTT.

The V call is TRBV7-6, the J call TRBJ2-1, with TRBD2 matching 12 bases. The V and J ends lost 5 bases and 9 bases, in that order; junction bases with no gene match: 11. The CDR3 consists of 16 residues. Germline CDR1 and CDR2: SGHVS and FNYEAQ. This chain's CDR3 is CASSPASGGVGSEQFF. CDR3 bases: TGTGCCAGCAGCCCCGCTAGCGGGGGGGTCGGAAGTGAGCAGTTCTTC.

This clone was counted only a few times. J is TRBJ1-4 and V is TRBV5-4; 9 nucleotides line up with TRBD1. The trim removed 4 bases at V and 8 bases at J, leaving 9 bases unmatched. The length of the CDR3 is 15 residues. Germline V gene sequence: CDR1 SGHNT, CDR2 YYREEE (reference sequence). This chain's CDR3 is CASSPGTGIKEKLFF. The DNA for the CDR3 is TGTGCCAGCAGCCCCGGGACAGGGATAAAAGAAAAACTGTTTTTT.

The chain has TRBV6-1 and TRBJ2-5, with D perhaps matching TRBD2 (5 bases). The CDR3 runs to 13 residues. The germline gives CDR1 MNHNS, CDR2 SASEGT. The V end lost 7 bases, the J end lost 3 bases, and 12 bases lay between the germline ends. CDR3 sequence: CASKVNGEETQYF. CDR3 nucleotide sequence: TGTGCCAGCAAAGTAAACGGGGAAGAGACCCAGTACTTC.

The rearrangement links TRBV29-1 to TRBJ2-2; 9 nucleotides align to TRBD1. V lost 6 bases to trimming and J lost 2 bases; unmatched junction nucleotides: 1. CDR1 is SQVTM and CDR2 is ANQGSEA in the germline V gene. This CDR3 is 13 amino acids long. CDR3 sequence: CSVDRGNTGELFF. CDR3 sequence (DNA): TGCAGCGTGGACAGGGGTAACACCGGGGAGCTGTTTTTT.

The V and J genes are TRBV6-6 and TRBJ2-5; D might be TRBD2 (5 bases). The CDR3 extends over 11 amino acids. V shed 6 bases and J shed 4 bases, with 6 bases lying between them. In germline, CDR1 is MNHNY, CDR2 SVGAGI (reference sequence). DNA for the CDR3: TGTGCCAGCAGGGACTTAGAGACCCAGTACTTC. Translated, it gives CASRDLETQYF.

This clone was counted a single time. The V and J genes are TRBV6-6 and TRBJ1-6; the D gene is possibly TRBD1 (5 bases). Germline V lookup: CDR1 MNHNY, CDR2 SVGAGI (reference sequence). V lost 4 bases and J 8 bases, leaving 12 bases between the germline ends. CDR3 size: 14 residues. CDR3 amino acids: CASSFPGPDSPLHF. The CDR3, as DNA: TGTGCCAGCAGTTTCCCAGGGCCGGATTCACCCCTCCACTTT.

The table lists this clone with a few counts. The J gene is TRBJ1-3, the V gene TRBV29-1; the match to TRBD1 covers 7 bases. This CDR3 is 14 amino acids long. Germline assignment: CDR1 SQVTM and CDR2 ANQGSEA. V shed 6 bases, J shed 0 bases, and the junction held 5 bases outside the gene matches. The CDR3 here is CSVWDSYSGNTIYF. The DNA of the CDR3 is TGCAGCGTCTGGGACAGTTACTCTGGAAACACCATATATTTT.

The CDR3 sequence: CASSRKTGAGETQYF. Here the CDR3 DNA reads TGTGCCAGCAGCCGCAAGACAGGGGCTGGAGAGACCCAGTACTTC. This rearrangement joins TRBV7-8 to TRBJ2-5, with TRBD1 matching 8 bases. The CDR3 length is 15 residues. CDR1 is SGHVS, CDR2 FQNEAQ, per germline. The V segment lost 5 bases and the J segment 4 bases; nucleotides outside the gene matches: 9.

The chain links TRBV2 to TRBJ1-1; 9 nucleotides agree with TRBD1. Germline V lookup: CDR1 SNHLY, CDR2 FYNNEI. The J segment lost 5 bases and the V segment lost 2 bases, leaving 6 bases of the junction unmatched. The CDR3 totals 15 residues. The CDR3 reads CASSEPQGAHTEAFF. DNA of the CDR3: TGTGCCAGCAGTGAACCACAGGGGGCGCATACTGAAGCTTTCTTT.

The V gene is TRBV7-9, the J gene TRBJ2-5; D possibly corresponds to TRBD1 (5 bases). The V gene's germline CDR1 is SEHNR and CDR2 FQNEAQ (reference sequence). Trimming took 3 bases from V and 1 from J, leaving 21 bases between them. The CDR3 is made up of 18 amino acids. The CDR3 region is CASSFTPTRDRSQETQYF. In DNA, the CDR3 is TGTGCCAGCAGCTTTACCCCAACCAGGGATAGGTCCCAAGAGACCCAGTACTTC. Complete variable domain (other parts from reference TRBV7-9 and TRBJ2-5): DTGVSQNPRHKITKRGQNVTFRCDPISEHNRLYWYRQTLGQGPEFLTYFQNEAQLEKSRLLSDRFSAERPKGSFSTLEIQRTEQGDSAMYLCASSFTPTRDRSQETQYFGPGTRLLVL.

The rearrangement joins TRBV28 to TRBJ2-6; D is possibly TRBD2 (7 bases). Germline V CDR1 and CDR2: MDHEN, SYDVKM. V shed 8 bases and J shed 0 bases, with 17 bases lying between them. The CDR3 is made up of 17 amino acids. CDR3 in DNA: TGTGCCAGCCTCCGAGGGGGGGTTCCCTCTGGGGCCAACGTCCTGACTTTC. Its translation is CASLRGGVPSGANVLTF. Filled out from reference TRBV28 and TRBJ2-6, the complete variable domain reads DVKVTQSSRYLVKRTGEKVFLECVQDMDHENMFWYRQDPGLGLRLIYFSYDVKMKEKGDIPEGYSVSREKKERFSLILESASTNQTSMYLCASLRGGVPSGANVLTFGAGSRLTVL.

DNA for the CDR3: TGTGCCAGCAGTTACTCGCAGGGGAATGAGCAGTTCTTC. It codes for CASSYSQGNEQFF. V is TRBV6-6 and J is TRBJ2-1; maybe TRBD1 (6 bases). This CDR3 has 13 residues. CDR1 and CDR2 (germline): MNHNY, SVGAGI (reference sequence). V lost 0 bases to trimming and J lost 7 bases, with 7 bases between them.

The J gene is TRBJ1-2, the V gene TRBV7-2; 9 bases fit TRBD1. This CDR3 comprises 14 residues. The trim removed 4 bases at V and 5 bases at J, leaving 5 bases unmatched. CDR1 is SGHTA and CDR2 is FQGNSA in the germline V gene. The CDR3 region is CASSSQTGGYGYTF. The CDR3, as DNA: TGTGCCAGCAGCTCCCAGACAGGGGGGTATGGCTACACCTTC.

This clone was seen just once. The rearrangement joins TRBV12-5 to TRBJ2-1, with D possibly matching TRBD2 (5 bases). V dropped 0 bases and J dropped 1 base, with 10 bases sitting between them. Germline CDR1 reads LGHNT; CDR2 reads FRNRAP. This CDR3 is built from 16 residues. This chain's CDR3 is CASGLVLDLSYNEQFF. The CDR3 DNA follows: TGTGCTAGTGGTTTGGTACTAGACCTATCCTACAATGAGCAGTTCTTC.

The chain couples TRBV28 to TRBJ2-7, with a weak D call TRBD1 (7 bases). The CDR3 consists of 15 residues. Looked up from germline, CDR1 is MDHEN and CDR2 is SYDVKM. The germline V and J ends were trimmed by 5 bases and 1 base, with 15 bases remaining between them. The CDR3 reads CASSLGAGGSYEQYF. CDR3 DNA: TGTGCCAGCAGTCTTGGGGCAGGGGGGTCCTACGAGCAGTACTTC.

V gene TRBV7-2 combines with J gene TRBJ1-1; D gene unclear. There are 15 residues in the CDR3. V lost 1 base to trimming and J lost 4 bases, with 13 bases between them. The germline gives CDR1 SGHTA, CDR2 FQGNSA. CDR3 sequence reads: CASSLDSGITTEAFF. The CDR3 DNA reads TGTGCCAGCAGCTTAGACTCTGGTATTACCACTGAAGCTTTCTTT.

This chain connects TRBV28 to TRBJ2-7; D remains ambiguous. Germline V gene data show CDR1 as MDHEN and CDR2 as SYDVKM. Trimming took 7 bases from V and 3 from J, leaving 13 bases between them. The CDR3 loop spans 13 amino acids. Written as DNA, the CDR3 is TGTGCCAGCATGCTAGGAGCCCTCTACGAGCAGTACTTC. Translated: CASMLGALYEQYF. Variable domain in full (rest from reference TRBV28 and TRBJ2-7): DVKVTQSSRYLVKRTGEKVFLECVQDMDHENMFWYRQDPGLGLRLIYFSYDVKMKEKGDIPEGYSVSREKKERFSLILESASTNQTSMYLCASMLGALYEQYFGPGTRLTVT.

The genes are TRBV5-6 and TRBJ2-1, with 8 positions matching TRBD2. Germline loops: CDR1 SGHDT, CDR2 YYEEEE. The V gene end was trimmed by 3 bases and the J gene end by 7 bases; junction bases not matched to a gene: 12. The CDR3 consists of 16 residues. This CDR3 reads CASSYTSGWGGNEQFF. CDR3 nucleotides: TGTGCCAGCAGCTACACTAGCGGCTGGGGAGGAAATGAGCAGTTCTTC.

This rearrangement joins TRBV2 to TRBJ1-1; no reliable D call. In germline, CDR1 is SNHLY, CDR2 FYNNEI. The length of the CDR3 is 14 residues. V lost 4 bases, J lost 3 bases, and 12 bases lay in between. In DNA form, the CDR3 reads TGTGCCAGCAGTGGCGACAACCGGTACACTGAAGCTTTCTTT. Amino acid sequence: CASSGDNRYTEAFF.

The chain recombines TRBV5-1 with TRBJ2-1, with 15 nucleotides matching TRBD2. CDR1 SGHRS and CDR2 YFSETQ come from the germline V gene. This CDR3 has 16 residues. With 3 bases clipped from V and 7 bases from J, the junction kept 5 bases outside the gene matches. The CDR3 loop reads CASSSGLAGGLNEQFF. The CDR3 DNA follows: TGCGCCAGCAGCTCCGGACTAGCGGGGGGGCTGAATGAGCAGTTCTTC.

V and J are TRBV29-1 and TRBJ2-7; 8 bases are a match to TRBD1. V lost 0 bases and J lost 5; bases outside the gene matches: 6. From germline, CDR1 is SQVTM and CDR2 ANQGSEA. The CDR3 totals 14 residues. The CDR3 bases are TGCAGCGTTGAAGATCCAGGGGGCATCGACGAGCAGTACTTC. Translated, it gives CSVEDPGGIDEQYF.